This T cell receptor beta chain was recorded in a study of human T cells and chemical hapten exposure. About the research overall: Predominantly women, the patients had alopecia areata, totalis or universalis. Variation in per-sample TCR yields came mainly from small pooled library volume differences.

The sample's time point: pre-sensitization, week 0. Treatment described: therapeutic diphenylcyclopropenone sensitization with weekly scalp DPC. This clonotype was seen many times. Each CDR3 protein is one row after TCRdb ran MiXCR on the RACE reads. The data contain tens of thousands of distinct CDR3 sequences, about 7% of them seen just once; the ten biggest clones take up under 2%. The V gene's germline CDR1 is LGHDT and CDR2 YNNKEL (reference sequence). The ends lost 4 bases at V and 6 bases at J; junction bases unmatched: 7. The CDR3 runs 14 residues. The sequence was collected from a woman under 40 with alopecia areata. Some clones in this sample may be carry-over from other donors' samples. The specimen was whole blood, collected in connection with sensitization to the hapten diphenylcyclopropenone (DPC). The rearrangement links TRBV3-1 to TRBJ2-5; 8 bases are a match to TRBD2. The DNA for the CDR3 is TGTGCCAGCAGCCCGGGACTAGTAATCCAGACCCAGTACTTC. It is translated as CASSPGLVIQTQYF.